A selection of T cell receptor beta chains follows, all from one sample in a study of beta chain features in type 1 diabetes. The table came from immunoSEQ multiplex PCR; TCRdb's copy has only in-frame clones and leaves some out. The top ten hold approximately 0.089% of the sample, which has roughly 150,000 clones, 63% seen once. Sequencing used naive CD4+ T cells from blood. The receptors originated from a man aged 25 to 40 with type 1 diabetes. CDR3s include the opening cysteine and the closing phenylalanine or tryptophan. Each record gives: CDR3 protein, CDR3 DNA, V gene, D gene, J gene, clone size. A D gene is named only where the DNA matches it firmly. Part of the rows lack a size; the others show once, few, many or a class for expanded clones.

CDR3 protein: CASSSTGADEQFF
CDR3 DNA: TGTGCCAGTAGTTCCACAGGGGCCGATGAGCAGTTCTTC
V gene: TRBV19
D gene: TRBD1
J gene: TRBJ2-1
clone size: -

CDR3 protein: CASSARQKNIQYF
CDR3 DNA: TGTGCCAGCAGCGCTCGACAGAAAAACATTCAGTACTTC
V gene: TRBV2
D gene: -
J gene: TRBJ2-4
clone size: -

CDR3 protein: CSVENLRVDTQYF
CDR3 DNA: TGCAGCGTTGAAAACCTCAGGGTAGATACGCAGTATTTT
V gene: TRBV29-1
D gene: -
J gene: TRBJ2-3
clone size: -

CDR3 protein: CSVLKRPPGRDTQYF
CDR3 DNA: TGCAGCGTTCTGAAGCGCCCGCCCGGAAGAGATACGCAGTATTTT
V gene: TRBV29-1
D gene: -
J gene: TRBJ2-3
clone size: few

CDR3 protein: CSVRSGTGVPNEQFF
CDR3 DNA: TGCAGCGTTCGTTCCGGGACAGGAGTCCCCAATGAGCAGTTCTTC
V gene: TRBV29-1
D gene: TRBD1
J gene: TRBJ2-1
clone size: -

CDR3 protein: CASSQVGGVDEQFF
CDR3 DNA: TGCGCCAGCAGCCAAGTCGGCGGGGTCGATGAGCAGTTCTTC
V gene: TRBV4-3
D gene: -
J gene: TRBJ2-1
clone size: few

CDR3 protein: CASSTGTVNTDTQYF
CDR3 DNA: TGTGCCAGCAGCACCGGGACTGTTAACACAGATACGCAGTATTTT
V gene: TRBV2
D gene: -
J gene: TRBJ2-3
clone size: -

CDR3 protein: CASSRGQGAYGANVLTF
CDR3 DNA: TGTGCCAGCAGCCGAGGACAGGGGGCGTATGGGGCCAACGTCCTGACTTTC
V gene: TRBV27
D gene: TRBD1
J gene: TRBJ2-6
clone size: few

CDR3 protein: CASSFSNQPQHF
CDR3 DNA: TGTGCCAGCAGCTTTAGCAATCAGCCCCAGCATTTT
V gene: TRBV7-9
D gene: -
J gene: TRBJ1-5
clone size: -

CDR3 protein: CASADSTGTYEQYF
CDR3 DNA: TGTGCCAGCGCCGACTCCACCGGGACCTACGAGCAGTACTTC
V gene: TRBV7-9
D gene: -
J gene: TRBJ2-7
clone size: -